This T cell receptor beta chain was identified during a study of PD-1 blockade in classical Hodgkin lymphoma. Across the study: Patients were administered nivolumab (3 mg/kg intravenously) every 2 weeks. Study observations and caveats: Causes of the repertoire differences remain undefined, possibly disease activity or prior therapy. Nivolumab initiated under 1 year post-ASCT led to patient exclusion.

About this clone: Its antigen is unidentified.

Relapse after autologous stem cell transplantation occurred in every patient, and brentuximab vedotin exposure varied. With magnetic negative selection, CD4+ T cells were purified from PBMCs that had been thawed. Reported best responses ranged across complete response, partial response or progressive disease. The repertoire was sequenced with immunoSEQ multiplex PCR; TCRdb's copy has only in-frame clones and lacks some. The sample has 9,500 to 15,000 clones, more than 65% seen once. The TCR originated in a human donor with classical Hodgkin lymphoma. This material consisted of CD4+ T cells from blood, taken at baseline.

The CDR3 loop reads CASSPLRWGGTNEQFF. CDR3 coding DNA: TGTGCCAGCAGCCCTCTTCGGTGGGGCGGGACGAATGAGCAGTTCTTC. The J gene is TRBJ2-1, the V gene TRBV28, with D tentatively TRBD2 (6 bases). V shed 6 bases and J shed 7 bases, with 22 bases lying between them. CDR3 length equals 16 residues. CDR1 and CDR2 (germline): MDHEN, SYDVKM.